The 3 T cell receptor beta chains given below trace back to one sample, sequenced in a study of beta chain features in type 1 diabetes. Overall study findings and caveats: Moderate yet significant TCRB CDR3 shortening was seen in Type 1 diabetes patients in all four CD4+ subsets.

Their target antigens are unknown. Sequencing targeted expressed TCRB transcripts, as all isolated RNA had been reverse transcribed. The method was immunoSEQ multiplex PCR; TCRdb's version includes in-frame clones alone and lacks a portion of them. The profile covers more than 300,000 clones, with 8.5% to 10% appearing a single time and about 0.6% taken by the ten largest. Sequences were obtained from central memory CD4+ T cells from blood. These receptors were obtained from a man in his thirties or forties with type 1 diabetes.

There are a few counts of this clone. V gene TRBV2 combines with J gene TRBJ1-1; D uncertain. From germline, CDR1 is SNHLY and CDR2 FYNNEI. Trimming removed 5 bases from V and 0 bases from J, with 7 bases in between. CDR3 size: 13 residues. CDR3 nucleotide sequence: TGTGCCAGCAGTTCAGATCTGAACACTGAAGCTTTCTTT. Its translation: CASSSDLNTEAFF.

This chain connects TRBV9 to TRBJ2-2; D is possibly TRBD1 (5 bases). CDR1 SGDLS and CDR2 YYNGEE come from the germline V gene. This CDR3 has 15 residues. The ends were cut back, 4 bases at V and 0 bases at J, with 10 bases in the middle. The CDR3 reads CASSSRGSNTGELFF. For the CDR3, the DNA is TGTGCCAGCAGCTCAAGGGGATCGAACACCGGGGAGCTGTTTTTT.

V usage is TRBV6-1 and J usage is TRBJ2-1, with 8 nucleotides matching TRBD1. This CDR3 has 15 residues. Germline V lookup: CDR1 MNHNS, CDR2 SASEGT. Losses at the gene ends were 5 bases for V and 5 bases for J; bases not matched to a gene: 8. The DNA of the CDR3 is TGTGCCAGCAGTCCGTGGGGACAGGCGGACAATGAGCAGTTCTTC. The encoded protein is CASSPWGQADNEQFF.